This TCR beta chain emerged from a study of human T cells and chemical hapten exposure. Study-level information: Slight differences in pooled library volume were the main source of varying TCR yields across samples. Study results and limitations: There was no change with DPC sensitization in TCRs above 1 in 1000 frequency.

About this clonotype itself: The antigen remains undetermined.

Unseparated into fractions, whole blood served as the source from which total RNA was extracted. For the library, individual cDNA molecules each received unique molecular identifiers. TCRdb reprocessed the reads via MiXCR and lists one record per CDR3 protein. The sample lists around 600 distinct CDR3 sequences; 75% to 90% were seen once. This CDR3 has 16 amino acids. V was clipped by 3 bases and J by 2 bases; unmatched bases: 8. Per germline, CDR1 SGHAT and CDR2 FQNNGV. The sample taken for sequencing was whole blood. The sequence came from a human donor with alopecia, or a healthy volunteer (not recorded which). Some clones in this sample may be carry-over from other donors' samples. This table probably holds off-target reads from a library built for another chain. This chain uses TRBV11-2 with TRBJ2-5; 8 bases fit TRBD1. Written as DNA, the CDR3 is TGTGCCAGCAGCTTCCCCACAGGGGGGCTACAAGAGACCCAGTACTTC. This translates into CASSFPTGGLQETQYF.